The next 32 T cell receptor beta chains were all read from a single sample in a study of T cell repertoires in cytomegalovirus infection. Each CDR3 protein is one row after TCRdb ran MiXCR on the reads. The data contain approximately 180,000 distinct CDR3 sequences, about 21% of them singletons. The sequencing sample was made of PBMCs. Source of these receptors: a human donor in good health (CMV status not recorded). Some clones in this sample may be carry-over from other donors' samples.

The chain combines TRBV6-8 with TRBJ2-7; 11 nucleotides match TRBD1. V lost 6 bases to trimming and J lost 2 bases; unmatched junction nucleotides: 6. Germline V gene sequence: CDR1 MNHGY, CDR2 SAAAGT. The CDR3 runs 15 residues. The CDR3 region is CASRGQGGFTYEQYF. CDR3 bases: TGTGCCAGCAGGGGACAGGGGGGATTCACCTACGAGCAGTACTTC.

In its sample, this clonotype was seen a few times. The genes are TRBV5-1 and TRBJ1-2, with 9 bases matching TRBD1. J lost 6 bases, V lost 4 bases, and 13 bases had no gene match. Germline CDR1 SGHRS, CDR2 YFSETQ. CDR3 length equals 16 residues. The CDR3 spells CASSRRRTGDSNGYTF. CDR3 DNA sequence: TGCGCCAGCAGCCGAAGACGGACAGGGGACAGTAATGGCTACACCTTC.

This clonotype was found many times. The CDR3, as DNA: TGTGCCAGCAGCTTAGCGTGGGACGGCTACGAGCAGTACTTC. Translating it yields CASSLAWDGYEQYF. The gene calls are TRBV7-2 and TRBJ2-7; the D call may be TRBD1 or TRBD2 (5 bases each). This CDR3 spans 14 amino acids. V was shortened by 0 bases and J by 3 bases, with 9 bases between the two germline ends. Looked up from germline, CDR1 is SGHTA and CDR2 is FQGNSA. Filled out from reference TRBV7-2 and TRBJ2-7, the complete variable domain reads GAGVSQSPSNKVTEKGKDVELRCDPISGHTALYWYRQSLGQGLEFLIYFQGNSAPDKSGLPSDRFSAERTGGSVSTLTIQRTQQEDSAVYLCASSLAWDGYEQYFGPGTRLTVT.

The chain combines TRBV12-3 or TRBV12-4 with TRBJ2-7; D not resolved. Deletions cut 5 bases from V and 3 bases from J, with 14 bases between. This CDR3 is built from 14 residues. The CDR3 protein is CASSPRGVGYEQYF. The CDR3, as DNA: TGTGCCAGCAGTCCCCGTGGGGTGGGCTACGAGCAGTACTTC.

The V gene is TRBV12-3 or TRBV12-4, the J gene TRBJ2-1; 8 bases agree with TRBD2. This CDR3 is 15 amino acids long. The ends lost 5 bases at V and 1 base at J; junction bases unmatched: 4. CDR3 nucleotide sequence: TGTGCCAGCAGTCCTAGCGGGCCTTCCTACAATGAGCAGTTCTTC. This translates into CASSPSGPSYNEQFF.

Here the CDR3 reads CASSQDRAKNTEAFF. In DNA, the CDR3 is TGTGCCAGTAGTCAGGACAGGGCAAAGAACACTGAAGCTTTCTTT. J is TRBJ1-1 and V is TRBV19, with 8 bases fitting TRBD1. The junction had 6 bases not matched to a gene; V was cut back by 5 bases and J by 1 base. The CDR3 is 15 residues long. Germline CDR1 reads LNHDA; CDR2 reads SQIVND (reference sequence). The whole variable domain, remainder taken from reference TRBV19 and TRBJ1-1, is DGGITQSPKYLFRKEGQNVTLSCEQNLNHDAMYWYRQDPGQGLRLIYYSQIVNDFQKGDIAEGYSVSREKKESFPLTVTSAQKNPTAFYLCASSQDRAKNTEAFFGQGTRLTVV.

The chain is built from TRBV28 and TRBJ1-5; TRBD1 is a possible D gene (5 bases). V was cut by 7 bases and J by 6 bases, with 16 bases left in between. CDR3 size: 14 residues. Germline CDR1 MDHEN, CDR2 SYDVKM. CDR3 nucleotide sequence: TGTGCCAGCAATTGGGGACCGGGCGGTCAGCCCCAGCATTTT. Protein: CASNWGPGGQPQHF. Using reference TRBV28 and TRBJ1-5 for the parts outside the CDR3, the full variable domain is DVKVTQSSRYLVKRTGEKVFLECVQDMDHENMFWYRQDPGLGLRLIYFSYDVKMKEKGDIPEGYSVSREKKERFSLILESASTNQTSMYLCASNWGPGGQPQHFGDGTRLSIL.

This clonotype occurred a few times. The chain recombines TRBV2 with TRBJ2-1, with D tentatively TRBD2 (5 bases). The CDR3 is made up of 14 amino acids. From germline, CDR1 is SNHLY and CDR2 FYNNEI. Trimming shortened V by 3 bases and J by 6 bases, and 12 bases separated the two germline ends. The CDR3 sequence is CASSELEVGNEQFF. In DNA, the CDR3 is TGTGCCAGCAGTGAGTTGGAGGTGGGCAATGAGCAGTTCTTC.

This clonotype was counted many times. The chain joins TRBV12-3 or TRBV12-4 to TRBJ2-7, with D possibly TRBD2 on 6 matching bases. V was pared by 1 base and J by 7 bases, with 8 bases between. The CDR3 runs to 12 residues. CDR3 in amino acids: CASSLGRDEQYF. The CDR3 bases are TGTGCCAGCAGTTTAGGGAGGGATGAGCAGTACTTC.

Ten or more counts support this clonotype. The rearrangement uses TRBV7-2 and TRBJ2-3; the D gene could be TRBD1 or TRBD2 (6 bases each). CDR1 and CDR2 from the germline V gene are SGHTA and FQGNSA. The CDR3 is 16 residues long. Trimming cost V 8 bases and J 5 bases, with 23 bases left between them. CDR3 sequence reads: CASLPSVGGGGDTQYF. CDR3 nucleotides: TGTGCCAGCCTGCCCTCGGTCGGGGGCGGTGGAGATACGCAGTATTTT.

The rearrangement joins TRBV28 to TRBJ1-5, with TRBD1 identical over 7 bases. Germline V gene sequence: CDR1 MDHEN, CDR2 SYDVKM. The length of the CDR3 is 14 residues. CDR3 nucleotide sequence: TGTGCGTATTCCCGGGGACAGAGCTATCAGCCCCAGCATTTT. Protein: CAYSRGQSYQPQHF.

Many counts were recorded for this clonotype. The chain employs TRBV6-2 or TRBV6-3 and TRBJ1-2, with D perhaps matching TRBD1 (5 bases). Trimming took off 5 bases at V and 6 bases at J, with 19 bases between the two ends. CDR1 and CDR2 from the germline V gene are MNHEY and SVGEGT. The CDR3 contains 15 residues. The DNA of the CDR3 is TGTGCCAGCAGTCCAACAGGTCTCCGGATACATGGCTACACCTTC. This translates into CASSPTGLRIHGYTF.

On this clonotype: At one end the junction does not follow the germline gene, possibly because of a read error. V is TRBV6-1 and J is TRBJ1-5; D not certain. Germline V gene sequence: CDR1 MNHNS, CDR2 SASEGT. The CDR3 runs to 11 residues. The chain's CDR3 is CSSREASPQHF. CDR3 nucleotides: TGTTCCAGCCGTGAAGCCTCACCCCAGCATTTT.

This clonotype was recorded at least ten times. The chain recombines TRBV7-2 with TRBJ2-3; weak D call: TRBD2 (7 bases). V lost 0 bases, J lost 5 bases, and 12 bases lay in between. From germline, CDR1 is SGHTA and CDR2 FQGNSA. CDR3 length equals 15 residues. This CDR3 is CASSLAGGRRDTQYF. CDR3 in DNA: TGTGCCAGCAGCTTAGCGGGGGGGCGGAGAGATACGCAGTATTTT.

This rearrangement joins TRBV20-1 to TRBJ2-7, with 8 positions matching TRBD2. The V segment lost 3 bases and the J segment 4 bases; nucleotides outside the gene matches: 5. Germline CDR1 reads DFQATT; CDR2 reads SNEGSKA (reference sequence). This CDR3 spans 13 amino acids. CDR3 DNA sequence: TGCAGTGCTAGTTCGGCTAGCGGGTACGAGCAGTACTTC. Protein: CSASSASGYEQYF.

The chain recombines TRBV28 with TRBJ2-7; D is uncertain. Germline CDR1 MDHEN, CDR2 SYDVKM. The CDR3 has 16 residues. V shed 4 bases and J shed 0 bases, with 16 bases lying between them. The CDR3 spells CASSSRPLSPSYEQYF. The CDR3 nucleotides read TGTGCCAGCAGTTCCAGACCCCTTTCACCCTCCTACGAGCAGTACTTC.

This clonotype was observed a handful of times. The chain couples TRBV5-1 to TRBJ1-2; perhaps TRBD1 as D (5 bases). V lost 4 bases and J 3 bases, leaving 13 bases between the germline ends. This CDR3 has 14 residues. In germline, CDR1 is SGHRS, CDR2 YFSETQ. As DNA, the CDR3 is TGCGCCAGCAGCCCCAGGGATTGGGACTATGGCTACACCTTC. This sequence encodes CASSPRDWDYGYTF.

With respect to this clonotype: A read error is possible here, since a much larger clone lies one base away. V usage is TRBV2 and J usage is TRBJ2-1, with D possibly TRBD2 on 6 matching bases. Trimming took off 0 bases at V and 4 bases at J, with 13 bases between the two ends. The CDR3 loop spans 16 amino acids. CDR1 is SNHLY, CDR2 FYNNEI, per germline. The CDR3 coding sequence is TGTGCCAGCAGTGAAGCATTTGGAGGGAGTTACAATGAGCAGTTCTTC. Residues: CASSEAFGGSYNEQFF. Full variable domain (outside the CDR3, taken from reference TRBV2 and TRBJ2-1): EPEVTQTPSHQVTQMGQEVILRCVPISNHLYFYWYRQILGQKVEFLVSFYNNEISEKSEIFDDQFSVERPDGSNFTLKIRSTKLEDSAMYFCASSEAFGGSYNEQFFGPGTRLTVL.

The chain recombines TRBV5-1 with TRBJ1-6; 8 bases line up with TRBD1. J gave up 10 bases and V 3 bases, and 12 bases lay outside the gene matches. The CDR3 is 16 amino acids. CDR1 is SGHRS and CDR2 is YFSETQ in the germline V gene. In DNA form, the CDR3 reads TGCGCCAGCAGCTGGGATCCGGGACAGGTCCAATCACCCCTCCACTTT. Protein sequence: CASSWDPGQVQSPLHF.

The table lists this clonotype with many counts. This rearrangement joins TRBV7-2 to TRBJ2-3, with D unresolved. Trimming stripped 2 bases from V and 4 bases from J, with 4 bases between. The CDR3 extends over 12 amino acids. CDR1 and CDR2 from the germline V gene are SGHTA and FQGNSA. As DNA, the CDR3 is TGTGCCAGCAGCTTACAATCAGATACGCAGTATTTT. Protein: CASSLQSDTQYF.

This clonotype appeared a few times. The chain employs TRBV7-9 and TRBJ2-3, with D possibly TRBD2 on 5 matching bases. Per germline, CDR1 SEHNR and CDR2 FQNEAQ (reference sequence). The CDR3 has 15 amino acids. Trimming left V 5 bases short and J 0 bases short, with 12 bases between. CDR3 sequence: CASSPSGTSTDTQYF. The CDR3 nucleotides read TGTGCCAGCAGCCCAAGCGGAACTAGCACAGATACGCAGTATTTT.

The count of this clonotype is one. Possible read error: a much larger clone is one base away. This chain joins TRBV19 and TRBJ2-1; D ambiguous. V gave up 9 bases and J gave up 0 bases, with 15 bases separating them. Per the germline V gene, CDR1 is LNHDA and CDR2 is SQIVND (reference sequence). The CDR3 is made up of 15 amino acids. The CDR3 DNA reads TGTGCCAGAATCCCGACGGGCCGCTCCTACAATGAGCAGTTCTTC. Protein product: CARIPTGRSYNEQFF.

The rearrangement joins TRBV12-3 or TRBV12-4 to TRBJ2-5; TRBD1 is a possible D gene (6 bases). CDR3 length: 14 residues. Trimming pared 3 bases from V and 5 bases from J, leaving 13 bases between. CDR3 loop: CASSFLDSRETQYF. CDR3 bases: TGTGCCAGCAGTTTCTTGGACAGTAGGGAGACCCAGTACTTC.

This clonotype was seen a handful of times. The rearrangement uses TRBV20-1 and TRBJ1-1; D uncertain. CDR3 length: 11 amino acids. Germline CDR1 is DFQATT and CDR2 is SNEGSKA (reference sequence). The ends were cut back, 2 bases at V and 1 base at J, with 2 bases in the middle. CDR3 amino acids: CSARRNTEAFF. The DNA for the CDR3 is TGCAGTGCTAGACGGAACACTGAAGCTTTCTTT.

The chain couples TRBV29-1 to TRBJ1-1, with D maybe TRBD1 (5 bases). V gave up 2 bases and J gave up 0 bases, with 7 bases separating them. CDR3 size: 13 residues. Germline CDR1 reads SQVTM; CDR2 reads ANQGSEA. The CDR3 region has the DNA TGCAGCGTTGAAACGGGGGTGAACACTGAAGCTTTCTTT. Encoded protein: CSVETGVNTEAFF.

This clonotype was seen only a few times. V is TRBV9 and J is TRBJ2-3, with TRBD2 matching 9 bases. Germline V gene lookup returns CDR1 SGDLS and CDR2 YYNGEE. This CDR3 has 15 amino acids. J was trimmed by 0 bases and V by 4 bases; bases with no gene match: 3. The CDR3 sequence is CASSQAGGSTDTQYF. DNA for the CDR3: TGTGCCAGCAGCCAGGCGGGGGGGAGCACAGATACGCAGTATTTT.

J is TRBJ2-7 and V is TRBV7-4; D is perhaps TRBD1 (6 bases). Trimming shortened V by 0 bases and J by 5 bases, and 14 bases separated the two germline ends. The CDR3 loop spans 15 amino acids. CDR1 is SGHVT and CDR2 is SQSDAQ in the germline V gene. In DNA form, the CDR3 reads TGTGCCAGCAGCTTAGCTACAGGGTTGTACGACGAGCAGTACTTC. It translates to CASSLATGLYDEQYF.

At least ten counts were recorded for this clonotype. V usage is TRBV7-9 and J usage is TRBJ2-7; no clear D gene. Germline-derived CDR1 and CDR2 are SEHNR and FQNEAQ (reference sequence). The CDR3 loop spans 12 amino acids. Trimming cost V 5 bases and J 7 bases, with 12 bases left between them. The CDR3 sequence is CASSPGIGEQYF. The CDR3 nucleotides read TGTGCCAGCAGCCCTGGGATAGGGGAGCAGTACTTC.

This clonotype showed up many times. The J gene is TRBJ2-1, the V gene TRBV7-2; D possibly corresponds to TRBD1 (5 bases). The CDR3 spans 15 residues. Germline lookup yields CDR1 SGHTA and CDR2 FQGNSA. V gave up 5 bases and J gave up 5 bases, with 16 bases separating them. For the CDR3, the DNA is TGTGCCAGCAGCCGGCAGGGCCCGGGTCACAATGAGCAGTTCTTC. Protein: CASSRQGPGHNEQFF.

V gene TRBV2 combines with J gene TRBJ1-2; 7 positions agree with TRBD1. Germline CDR1 reads SNHLY; CDR2 reads FYNNEI. The CDR3 has 15 residues. V trimming: 5 bases; J trimming: 1 base; junction bases outside the gene matches: 7. Written as DNA, the CDR3 is TGTGCCAGCAGTAGGGGGACAGCGAATAACTATGGCTACACCTTC. Translating it yields CASSRGTANNYGYTF.

This chain uses TRBV19 with TRBJ2-7; D is ambiguous. Trimming removed 5 bases from V and 2 bases from J, with 10 bases in between. CDR1 and CDR2 (germline): LNHDA, SQIVND (reference sequence). The CDR3 sequence is 13 residues long. This CDR3 reads CASSRGNPYEQYF. The CDR3 DNA reads TGTGCCAGTAGTCGCGGCAACCCCTACGAGCAGTACTTC.

In its sample, this clonotype was seen many times. The chain carries TRBV7-9 and TRBJ2-3; 8 bases align to TRBD2. Germline lookup yields CDR1 SEHNR and CDR2 FQNEAQ (reference sequence). V shed 6 bases and J 4 bases; nucleotides not matched to a gene: 12. The CDR3 sequence is 16 residues long. CDR3 DNA sequence: TGTGCCAGCAGTTACCAAAGCGGGGGACGGGCAGATACGCAGTATTTT. Translation: CASSYQSGGRADTQYF.